Listed below are T cell receptor beta chains from one sample, sequenced in a study of blood T cell repertoires in COVID-19. Here immunoSEQ multiplex PCR was the method, and the copy in TCRdb shows in-frame clones only, minus some. The sample holds around 200,000 clones, around 82% seen once. The sample comprised peripheral blood. These receptors were obtained from a woman aged 40 to 50 with active or convalescent COVID-19. Each CDR3 is given with its conserved first and last residue. The D gene is left open where the match is weak. Size is stated for part of the rows, as once, few or many counts, or as a class when the clone is expanded.

NA	NA	TRBV18	TRBJ1-1	CASSPTTDYTEAFF	TGTGCCAGCTCACCTACAACAGATTACACTGAAGCTTTCTTT
NA	NA	TRBV11-2	TRBJ1-1	CASSLVQPNTEAFF	TGTGCCAGCAGCTTAGTACAGCCGAACACTGAAGCTTTCTTT
TRBD2	NA	TRBV4-1	TRBJ2-4	CASSQGLADLIRVQYF	TGCGCCAGCAGCCAAGGACTAGCGGACCTCATCCGGGTTCAGTACTTC
TRBD2	NA	TRBV4-1	TRBJ2-7	CASSQEGLAAYEQYF	TGCGCCAGCAGCCAAGAGGGACTAGCGGCCTACGAGCAGTACTTC
NA	NA	TRBV15	TRBJ2-3	CATSREQGWDTQYF	TGTGCCACCAGCAGAGAGCAGGGCTGGGATACGCAGTATTTT
NA	NA	TRBV3-1/TRBV3-2	TRBJ1-2	CASSPRSVHYGYTF	TGTGCCAGCAGCCCCCGGAGTGTACACTATGGCTACACCTTC
TRBD2	few	TRBV7-9	TRBJ2-5	CASSYSRLAATRETQYF	TGTGCCAGCAGCTACTCTAGACTAGCAGCAACCCGGGAGACCCAGTACTTC
TRBD1	NA	TRBV11-3	TRBJ2-7	CASSQDGQGGYEQYF	TGTGCCAGCAGCCAAGACGGACAGGGAGGCTACGAGCAGTACTTC
TRBD1	NA	TRBV6-5	TRBJ2-3	CASRRDRYTDTQYF	TGTGCCAGCCGTCGGGACAGGTACACAGATACGCAGTATTTT
NA	NA	TRBV24-1	TRBJ2-5	CATSDHSSFGETQYF	TGTGCCACCAGTGATCATTCAAGCTTCGGGGAGACCCAGTACTTC
TRBD1	NA	TRBV11-3	TRBJ2-7	CASSSGALGTGDYEQYF	TGTGCCAGCAGCTCCGGAGCGCTCGGGACAGGGGACTACGAGCAGTACTTC
TRBD2	NA	TRBV4-1	TRBJ2-5	CASSQEYSGVQETQYF	TGCGCCAGCAGCCAAGAGTACAGCGGGGTCCAAGAGACCCAGTACTTC
NA	once	TRBV30	TRBJ1-6	CAWSVSGSSPLHF	TGTGCCTGGAGTGTATCAGGGTCTTCACCCCTCCACTTT
TRBD1	few	TRBV19	TRBJ1-1	CATNPGTGGAELNTEAFF	TGTGCCACCAACCCCGGGACAGGGGGCGCGGAGCTGAACACTGAAGCTTTCTTT
NA	NA	TRBV9	TRBJ1-6	CASSPDLRGNSPLHF	TGTGCCAGCAGCCCAGACCTCAGGGGTAATTCACCCCTCCACTTT
NA	NA	TRBV28	TRBJ2-3	CASRAGITDTQYF	TGTGCCAGCCGGGCCGGGATCACAGATACGCAGTATTTT
NA	NA	TRBV24-1	TRBJ2-3	CATSERRADTQYF	TGTGCCACCAGTGAGAGAAGAGCAGATACGCAGTATTTT
TRBD1	NA	TRBV6-5	TRBJ2-7	CASSRDRDYEQYF	TGTGCCAGCAGCCGGGACAGGGACTACGAGCAGTACTTC
TRBD1	NA	TRBV5-1	TRBJ2-7	CASSIQTGDYEQYF	TGCGCCAGCAGCATCCAGACAGGGGACTACGAGCAGTACTTC
NA	NA	TRBV29-1	TRBJ2-1	CTAGVNEQFF	TGCACCGCCGGTGTCAATGAGCAGTTCTTC
NA	NA	TRBV18	TRBJ2-5	CASSEGGETQYF	TGTGCCAGCTCAGAGGGAGGAGAGACCCAGTACTTC
NA	NA	TRBV10-3	TRBJ1-1	CAISTDRNGEAFF	TGTGCCATCAGTACCGACAGGAATGGTGAAGCTTTCTTT
NA	NA	TRBV5-1	TRBJ2-2	CASSLGGSGTGELFF	TGCGCCAGCAGCTTGGGTGGTTCGGGGACCGGGGAGCTGTTTTTT
TRBD1	NA	TRBV24-1	TRBJ2-7	CATSDWGQGYYEQYF	TGTGCCACCAGTGATTGGGGACAGGGATACTACGAGCAGTACTTC
NA	NA	TRBV7-2	TRBJ2-7	CASSVSYEQYF	TGTGCCAGCAGCGTATCCTACGAGCAGTACTTC
TRBD1	few	TRBV15	TRBJ2-1	CATSNRGNEQFF	TGTGCCACCAGTAACAGGGGGAATGAGCAGTTCTTC
TRBD2	NA	TRBV10-3	TRBJ2-7	CAISDPQRLAGTYEQYF	TGTGCCATCAGTGATCCTCAGAGGCTAGCGGGCACCTACGAGCAGTACTTC
NA	NA	TRBV29-1	TRBJ1-5	CSVSTGINQPQHF	TGCAGCGTCAGTACAGGGATAAATCAGCCCCAGCATTTT
NA	NA	TRBV11-2	TRBJ1-1	CASSLVRGLDTEAFF	TGTGCCAGCAGCTTAGTGCGAGGGCTTGACACTGAAGCTTTCTTT
NA	NA	TRBV7-9	TRBJ2-7	CASSLGAVRYEQYF	TGTGCCAGCAGCTTAGGGGCAGTCCGCTACGAGCAGTACTTC
NA	NA	TRBV7-9	TRBJ1-5	CASSTGSRNQPQHF	TGTGCCAGCAGTACGGGTTCGCGCAATCAGCCCCAGCATTTT
NA	few	TRBV4-1	TRBJ1-1	CASSQAINFRFMNTEAFF	TGCGCCAGCAGCCAAGCGATAAACTTCAGGTTCATGAACACTGAAGCTTTCTTT
NA	NA	TRBV6-5	TRBJ1-6	CASTSAGDSPLHF	TGTGCCAGCACCTCAGCGGGCGATTCACCCCTCCACTTT
TRBD2	NA	TRBV11-3	TRBJ2-5	CASSLLAGGETQYF	TGTGCCAGCAGCTTACTAGCGGGAGGAGAGACCCAGTACTTC
TRBD2	NA	TRBV5-1	TRBJ2-5	CASSPSLGASGAETQYF	TGCGCCAGCAGCCCGTCCCTGGGGGCTAGCGGGGCCGAGACCCAGTACTTC
NA	NA	TRBV6-5	TRBJ2-7	CASGIQIYEQYF	TGTGCCAGCGGCATACAGATCTACGAGCAGTACTTC
NA	NA	TRBV19	TRBJ2-5	CASSIRRVGGRETQYF	TGTGCCAGTAGTATTAGACGGGTTGGGGGGAGAGAGACCCAGTACTTC
NA	NA	TRBV6-5	TRBJ2-7	CASSYRGNFYEQYF	TGTGCCAGCAGTTATCGAGGGAATTTCTACGAGCAGTACTTC
NA	few	TRBV5-6	TRBJ2-6	CASSFGATGANVLTF	TGTGCCAGCAGCTTTGGGGCGACAGGGGCCAACGTCCTGACTTTC
NA	NA	TRBV7-3	TRBJ2-1	CASSLWQGVPNEQFF	TGTGCCAGCAGCTTATGGCAAGGGGTACCGAATGAGCAGTTCTTC